This TCR beta chain comes out of a study of human T cells and chemical hapten exposure. This clonotype was seen a few times. With 5 bases removed from V and 4 bases from J, the gap between germline ends came to 11 bases. This CDR3 region has 13 residues. Per germline, CDR1 MNHEY and CDR2 SVGEGT. The time point is: pre-sensitization, week 0. The treatment denotes: therapeutic diphenylcyclopropenone sensitization with weekly scalp DPC. Methods used by the authors: TCRs per sample had a median of approximately 100,000 and ranged from 23,224 to 690,600. MiXCR, applied by TCRdb to the RACE reads, yields one record per CDR3 protein. These V and J calls rely on TCRdb rather than the paper's analysis. Among about 350,000 distinct CDR3 sequences listed, over 5% were seen once.

This sample comprised whole blood, obtained in connection with sensitization to the hapten diphenylcyclopropenone (DPC). The receptor was derived from a woman under 30 with alopecia areata. Some clones in this sample may be carry-over from other donors' samples. J is TRBJ1-2 and V is TRBV6-2 or TRBV6-3, with D unresolved. CDR3 sequence reads: CASSIPTVYGYTF. Here the CDR3 DNA reads TGTGCCAGCAGTATACCCACAGTCTATGGCTACACCTTC.